The 25 T cell receptor beta chains below come from one sample, sequenced in a study of beta chain features in type 1 diabetes. Study-level findings and limits: A moderate, significant TCRB CDR3 shortening appeared in type 1 diabetes across four CD4+ subsets.

Since all of the isolated RNA was reverse transcribed, expressed TCRB transcripts were what got sequenced. Sequencing was performed with immunoSEQ multiplex PCR; in TCRdb, only in-frame clones are kept and a portion is missing. The sample holds around 150,000 clones, 8% to 8.5% seen once. Antigens for these TCRs are unknown. Sequencing used central memory CD4+ T cells from blood. The receptors originated from a woman between 18 and 30 years old with type 1 diabetes.

This clone has only a few counts. This chain links TRBV18 with TRBJ2-5; 9 bases agree with TRBD1. With 0 bases clipped from V and 5 bases from J, the junction kept 4 bases outside the gene matches. Looked up from germline, CDR1 is KGHSH and CDR2 is LQKENI. The length of the CDR3 is 15 residues. In nucleotides, the CDR3 is TGTGCCAGCTCACCACCGGGACAGGGACTTGAGACCCAGTACTTC. Translation: CASSPPGQGLETQYF.

The chain couples TRBV7-9 to TRBJ1-1; D unresolved. The germline CDR1 and CDR2 sequences are SEHNR and FQNEAQ (reference sequence). The CDR3 runs 14 residues. V was clipped by 3 bases and J by 5 bases, with 13 bases between them. The CDR3 loop is CASSFRRAGTEAFF. DNA of the CDR3: TGTGCCAGCAGCTTTCGGCGAGCGGGGACTGAAGCTTTCTTT.

This chain uses TRBV29-1 with TRBJ1-2, with 9 positions matching TRBD1. The CDR3 spans 15 residues. From germline, CDR1 is SQVTM and CDR2 ANQGSEA. V lost 6 bases, J lost 2 bases, and 10 bases stayed unmatched. The chain's CDR3 is CSVLVGTGINYGYTF. The DNA for the CDR3 is TGCAGCGTGCTCGTAGGGACAGGGATAAACTATGGCTACACCTTC.

This clone occurred a few times. V is TRBV7-9 and J is TRBJ2-7; D unresolved. Looked up from germline, CDR1 is SEHNR and CDR2 is FQNEAQ (reference sequence). V was cut by 5 bases and J by 7 bases, with 12 bases left in between. This CDR3 spans 12 amino acids. CDR3 DNA: TGTGCCAGCAGCCCTCAGGCAGGAGAGCAGTACTTC. This encodes CASSPQAGEQYF.

This clone came up a few times. The sample holds other DNA sequences that translate to the same CDR3. The J gene is TRBJ1-1, the V gene TRBV11-2, with D perhaps TRBD1 (5 bases). CDR3 length: 14 residues. Germline V CDR1 and CDR2: SGHAT, FQNNGV. The ends were cut back, 2 bases at V and 4 bases at J, with 11 bases in the middle. The CDR3 sequence: CASSLSRGSTEAFF. The DNA of the CDR3 is TGTGCCAGCAGCTTATCGCGGGGGAGCACTGAAGCTTTCTTT. Together with reference TRBV11-2 and TRBJ1-1, the CDR3 gives the full variable domain: EAGVAQSPRYKIIEKRQSVAFWCNPISGHATLYWYQQILGQGPKLLIQFQNNGVVDDSQLPKDRFSAERLKGVDSTLKIQPAKLEDSAVYLCASSLSRGSTEAFFGQGTRLTVV.

Only a few counts were recorded for this clone. The chain is built from TRBV11-3 and TRBJ1-1, with 9 bases that match TRBD1. The CDR3 consists of 14 residues. Germline CDR1 and CDR2: SGHNT and YENEEA. V lost 5 bases, J lost 5 bases, and 6 bases stayed unmatched. This CDR3 is CASSPPDRGTEAFF. DNA of the CDR3: TGTGCCAGCAGCCCCCCCGACAGGGGGACTGAAGCTTTCTTT.

The chain recombines TRBV7-2 with TRBJ2-1; TRBD2 matches at 9 bases. After removal of 0 bases from V and 5 bases from J, the junction contained 5 bases not matched to a gene. CDR3 length: 16 residues. Germline V CDR1 and CDR2: SGHTA, FQGNSA. CDR3 nucleotides: TGTGCCAGCAGCTTAGCGACCCTAGCGGGAAACAATGAGCAGTTCTTC. Amino acids: CASSLATLAGNNEQFF.

This chain connects TRBV11-3 to TRBJ2-1; maybe TRBD2 (5 bases). CDR3 length equals 14 residues. V was clipped by 5 bases and J by 10 bases, with 18 bases between them. Germline CDR1 and CDR2: SGHNT and YENEEA. CDR3 coding DNA: TGTGCCAGCAGCGCTTCACTAGGAGGTTGGGAGCAGTTCTTC. This codes for CASSASLGGWEQFF.

The table lists this clone with a few counts. This sequence joins TRBV4-1 and TRBJ2-3, with 8 bases fitting TRBD2. Germline-derived CDR1 and CDR2 are MGHRA and YSYEKL. Trimming took 4 bases from V and 2 from J; bases not matched to a gene: 8. There are 16 residues in the CDR3. The DNA of the CDR3 is TGCGCCAGCAGCCGAGCAACTAGCGGAGACACAGATACGCAGTATTTT. Residues: CASSRATSGDTDTQYF.

The rearrangement joins TRBV25-1 to TRBJ2-7; no firm D call. Trimming pared 5 bases from V and 0 bases from J, leaving 11 bases between. Germline V gene sequence: CDR1 MGHDK, CDR2 SYGVNS. CDR3 length: 14 amino acids. DNA for the CDR3: TGTGCCAGCAGTAAAGAGGCTTACTCCTACGAGCAGTACTTC. Protein product: CASSKEAYSYEQYF.

This sequence joins TRBV7-9 and TRBJ1-4; maybe TRBD1 (6 bases). The CDR3 length is 16 residues. CDR1 and CDR2 (germline): SEHNR, FQNEAQ (reference sequence). Trimming stripped 2 bases from V and 0 bases from J, with 10 bases between. The chain's CDR3 is CASSLTGRSTNEKLFF. CDR3 bases: TGTGCCAGCAGCTTAACAGGGCGTTCAACTAATGAAAAACTGTTTTTT.

This clone showed up just a few times. V is TRBV2 and J is TRBJ2-5; 10 bases are a match to TRBD2. V gave up 3 bases and J gave up 3 bases; unmatched junction bases: 10. The CDR3 is made up of 17 amino acids. Germline assignment: CDR1 SNHLY and CDR2 FYNNEI. The CDR3 region has the DNA TGTGCCAGCAGTGACACGATGGGACTAGCGACAAAAGAGACCCAGTACTTC. It codes for CASSDTMGLATKETQYF.

The table lists this clone with a few counts. The genes are TRBV28 and TRBJ2-7, with D unresolved. Germline CDR1 and CDR2: MDHEN and SYDVKM. This CDR3 has 16 residues. Trimming removed 5 bases at V and 0 bases at J, with 17 bases between. This chain's CDR3 is CASSVASHSSSYEQYF. The CDR3 DNA reads as TGTGCCAGCAGTGTGGCCTCACACAGCTCCTCCTACGAGCAGTACTTC. Full variable domain (missing parts from reference TRBV28 and TRBJ2-7): DVKVTQSSRYLVKRTGEKVFLECVQDMDHENMFWYRQDPGLGLRLIYFSYDVKMKEKGDIPEGYSVSREKKERFSLILESASTNQTSMYLCASSVASHSSSYEQYFGPGTRLTVT.

This clone was seen a handful of times. The genes are TRBV15 and TRBJ1-2; perhaps TRBD1 as D (5 bases). The germline gives CDR1 LNHNV, CDR2 YYDKDF (reference sequence). V was shortened by 0 bases and J by 4 bases, with 9 bases between the two germline ends. The CDR3 covers 14 residues. The CDR3 sequence: CATSRDLQGYGYTF. In DNA, the CDR3 is TGTGCCACCAGCAGAGATTTGCAGGGCTATGGCTACACCTTC.

V is TRBV7-2 and J is TRBJ2-1, with D unresolved. This CDR3 has 12 amino acids. Per germline, CDR1 SGHTA and CDR2 FQGNSA. Trimming pared 6 bases from V and 5 bases from J, leaving 8 bases between. CDR3 sequence: CASRHQDNEQFF. The CDR3 bases are TGTGCCAGCAGACATCAAGACAATGAGCAGTTCTTC.

This clone has a handful of counts. The chain links TRBV7-9 to TRBJ1-1; D is undetermined. The CDR3 sequence is 11 residues long. Trimming stripped 4 bases from V and 11 bases from J, with 11 bases between. In germline, CDR1 is SEHNR, CDR2 FQNEAQ (reference sequence). CDR3 DNA sequence: TGTGCCAGCAGCTCTCTGGTCGGGGCTTTCTTT. Protein sequence: CASSSLVGAFF.

The chain joins TRBV28 to TRBJ2-7, with 8 bases fitting TRBD2. The germline V gene encodes CDR1 MDHEN and CDR2 SYDVKM. V dropped 6 bases and J dropped 1; count of bases not matched to a gene: 8. CDR3 size: 15 residues. This CDR3 is CASRPAGLGSYEQYF. The CDR3 DNA follows: TGTGCCAGCAGACCGGCGGGACTAGGGTCCTACGAGCAGTACTTC.

This clone showed up just a few times. The chain uses TRBV11-3 and TRBJ2-1; tentative D call: TRBD2 (5 bases). The CDR3 has 17 amino acids. The V gene's germline CDR1 is SGHNT and CDR2 YENEEA. Trimming pared 4 bases from V and 4 bases from J, leaving 20 bases between. CDR3 in amino acids: CASSSPEVGSRYNEQFF. The CDR3 DNA follows: TGTGCCAGCAGCTCTCCGGAGGTGGGGAGCAGGTACAATGAGCAGTTCTTC.

This clone was counted between two and nine times. The rearrangement joins TRBV11-3 to TRBJ2-2, with D possibly matching TRBD2 (5 bases). Germline values: CDR1 SGHNT, CDR2 YENEEA. Trimming left V 5 bases short and J 7 bases short, with 14 bases between. The CDR3 has 14 amino acids. The CDR3 protein is CASSSPGVIGELFF. In nucleotides, the CDR3 is TGTGCCAGCAGCAGCCCCGGGGTGATCGGGGAGCTGTTTTTT.

This clone was seen a few times. The chain joins TRBV7-2 to TRBJ2-1; TRBD2 aligns across 9 bases. There are 15 residues in the CDR3. The J segment lost 7 bases and the V segment lost 3 bases, leaving 7 bases of the junction unmatched. CDR1 and CDR2 from the germline V gene are SGHTA and FQGNSA. The CDR3 loop reads CASSFLAGTFNEQFF. The CDR3 nucleotides read TGTGCCAGCAGCTTTCTAGCGGGGACCTTTAATGAGCAGTTCTTC.

The CDR3 nucleotides read TGTGCCAGCACCTCAACAGGGCTGAACACCGGGGAGCTGTTTTTT. It translates to CASTSTGLNTGELFF. The rearrangement links TRBV2 to TRBJ2-2; tentative D call: TRBD1 (6 bases). This CDR3 comprises 15 residues. CDR1 SNHLY and CDR2 FYNNEI come from the germline V gene. The V end lost 7 bases, the J end lost 1 base, and 13 bases lay between the germline ends.

The V call is TRBV2, the J call TRBJ1-1; a weak D match, TRBD1 (5 bases). This CDR3 is 14 amino acids long. V lost 1 base and J lost 8, with 14 bases in between. Germline CDR1 SNHLY, CDR2 FYNNEI. CDR3 residues: CASSEVGGFREAFF. In DNA, the CDR3 is TGTGCCAGCAGTGAAGTGGGGGGTTTTAGAGAAGCTTTCTTT.

For the CDR3, the DNA is TGTGCCAGCAGCCAAGGGATTAGCGGGAGAGATCCCGGGGAGCTGTTTTTT. Protein product: CASSQGISGRDPGELFF. This chain uses TRBV14 with TRBJ2-2; 9 bases align to TRBD2. The CDR3 sequence is 17 residues long. The junction had 9 bases not matched to a gene; V was cut back by 1 base and J by 6 bases. Germline assignment: CDR1 SGHDN and CDR2 FVKESK.

The genes are TRBV5-4 and TRBJ2-2; D is undetermined. This CDR3 has 14 residues. The V gene's germline CDR1 is SGHNT and CDR2 YYREEE (reference sequence). Trimming shortened V by 4 bases and J by 1 base, and 8 bases separated the two germline ends. The CDR3 region has the DNA TGTGCCAGCAGCCCGGAGCTGAACACCGGGGAGCTGTTTTTT. This encodes CASSPELNTGELFF.

This clone was counted many times. The chain uses TRBV30 and TRBJ1-2; 8 bases are shared with TRBD1. This CDR3 region has 12 residues. J gave up 4 bases and V 6 bases, and 4 bases lay outside the gene matches. Germline assignment: CDR1 GTSNPN and CDR2 SVGIG (reference sequence). CDR3 DNA: TGTGCCTGCAACACAGGGGGCTATGGCTACACCTTC. It specifies CACNTGGYGYTF.